These 31 T cell receptor beta chains share one sample of origin, sequenced in a study of CD8+ T cells in alopecia areata. In each case, RNA was isolated and then reverse transcribed into cDNA as the sequencing template. Using immunoSEQ multiplex PCR, the repertoire was profiled, and TCRdb retains in-frame clones only, with some absent. The sample lists about 160,000 clones, about three fifths seen once, with 0.75% to 0.95% in the top ten. This sample's treatment: oral pan-JAK inhibitor, 5-10 mg twice daily. The sample in question was CD4+ T cells sorted from blood, obtained at week 4, from a patient treated with tofacitinib. These receptors all stem from a human donor with alopecia areata.

The chain uses TRBV5-1 and TRBJ2-2, with D hard to call. The V end lost 4 bases, the J end lost 4 bases, and 5 bases lay between the germline ends. The CDR3 has 12 residues. CDR1 and CDR2 (germline): SGHRS, YFSETQ. The CDR3 DNA sequence: TGCGCCAGCAGCGACCTCACCGGGGAGCTGTTTTTT. This codes for CASSDLTGELFF. The full variable domain, completed using reference TRBV5-1 and TRBJ2-2, is KAGVTQTPRYLIKTRGQQVTLSCSPISGHRSVSWYQQTPGQGLQFLFEYFSETQRNKGNFPGRFSGRQFSNSRSEMNVSTLELGDSALYLCASSDLTGELFFGEGSRLTVL.

This clone has a handful of counts. The chain links TRBV30 to TRBJ2-7; no firm D call. This CDR3 comprises 14 residues. Germline lookup yields CDR1 GTSNPN and CDR2 SVGIG (reference sequence). V was clipped by 0 bases and J by 0 bases, with 9 bases between them. Here the CDR3 DNA reads TGTGCCTGGAGTGTTGGCAGGAACTCCTACGAGCAGTACTTC. This codes for CAWSVGRNSYEQYF.

The chain recombines TRBV18 with TRBJ2-5; weak D call: TRBD2 (5 bases). There are 14 residues in the CDR3. CDR1 is KGHSH, CDR2 LQKENI, per germline. The V end lost 3 bases, the J end lost 5 bases, and 13 bases lay between the germline ends. CDR3 loop: CASSPSEGPETQYF. The CDR3 coding sequence is TGTGCCAGCTCACCCTCCGAGGGTCCGGAGACCCAGTACTTC.

V gene TRBV6-5 combines with J gene TRBJ2-5; D ambiguous. Germline V lookup: CDR1 MNHEY, CDR2 SVGAGI. V was shortened by 0 bases and J by 5 bases, with 7 bases between the two germline ends. This CDR3 has 13 residues. DNA of the CDR3: TGTGCCAGCAGTTACTCAGGGTTTGAGACCCAGTACTTC. Protein: CASSYSGFETQYF.

The chain carries TRBV12-5 and TRBJ2-2; D may be TRBD2 (5 bases). The CDR3 runs 16 residues. V was cut by 6 bases and J by 4 bases, with 18 bases left in between. Germline loops: CDR1 LGHNT, CDR2 FRNRAP. The CDR3 DNA is TGTGCTAGTGGGAGTGCCATCGGGGTTGGCACCGGGGAGCTGTTTTTT. This sequence encodes CASGSAIGVGTGELFF.

The V and J genes are TRBV7-3 and TRBJ1-2, with D perhaps matching TRBD1 (5 bases). Germline V gene data show CDR1 as SGHTA and CDR2 as FQGTGA. V was clipped by 1 base and J by 8 bases, with 8 bases between them. This CDR3 has 12 residues. The CDR3 reads CASSLNRPGYTF. CDR3 in DNA: TGTGCCAGCAGCTTAAACAGGCCCGGCTACACCTTC.

The CDR3 reads CASSLAGARTEAFF. The CDR3 region has the DNA TGTGCCAGCAGCTTGGCCGGGGCGCGTACTGAAGCTTTCTTT. The chain has TRBV5-6 and TRBJ1-1; tentatively, D is TRBD1 (5 bases). This CDR3 has 14 residues. Deletions cut 0 bases from V and 5 bases from J, with 11 bases between. Germline values: CDR1 SGHDT, CDR2 YYEEEE. The complete variable domain, with remaining parts taken from reference TRBV5-6 and TRBJ1-1, reads DAGVTQSPTHLIKTRGQQVTLRCSPKSGHDTVSWYQQALGQGPQFIFQYYEEEERQRGNFPDRFSGHQFPNYSSELNVNALLLGDSALYLCASSLAGARTEAFFGQGTRLTVV.

This clone has just one count. This chain uses TRBV4-1 with TRBJ2-7; D is unclear. The CDR3 runs 15 residues. V lost 1 base and J 3 bases, leaving 13 bases between the germline ends. Germline-derived CDR1 and CDR2 are MGHRA and YSYEKL. DNA of the CDR3: TGCGCCAGCAGCCAAGTGTTCAGTACAAGCTACGAGCAGTACTTC. It yields the protein CASSQVFSTSYEQYF.

The chain is built from TRBV6-1 and TRBJ2-7, with D possibly matching TRBD2 (6 bases). CDR3 length: 15 residues. Trimming removed 6 bases from V and 2 bases from J, with 17 bases in between. The V gene's germline CDR1 is MNHNS and CDR2 SASEGT. CDR3 bases: TGTGCCAGCAGCCCCGGCGGAGGGGAGACCTACGAGCAGTACTTC. This sequence encodes CASSPGGGETYEQYF.

This chain links TRBV7-2 with TRBJ1-5; D is unclear. CDR1 is SGHTA and CDR2 is FQGNSA in the germline V gene. This CDR3 region has 16 residues. Deletions cut 5 bases from V and 6 bases from J, with 20 bases between. The DNA for the CDR3 is TGTGCCAGCAGCGACCACACGGGAACCCGCGGTCAGCCCCAGCATTTT. Its protein product is CASSDHTGTRGQPQHF.

The chain combines TRBV5-1 with TRBJ1-1; 7 nucleotides line up with TRBD1. The V segment lost 7 bases and the J segment 0 bases; nucleotides outside the gene matches: 3. Germline values: CDR1 SGHRS, CDR2 YFSETQ. The CDR3 covers 13 residues. The CDR3 bases are TGCGCCAGCGGGGACAGTTTGAACACTGAAGCTTTCTTT. This encodes CASGDSLNTEAFF. Drawing the rest from reference TRBV5-1 and TRBJ1-1, the complete variable domain is KAGVTQTPRYLIKTRGQQVTLSCSPISGHRSVSWYQQTPGQGLQFLFEYFSETQRNKGNFPGRFSGRQFSNSRSEMNVSTLELGDSALYLCASGDSLNTEAFFGQGTRLTVV.

V is TRBV25-1 and J is TRBJ2-7; no firm D call. The germline gives CDR1 MGHDK, CDR2 SYGVNS. The CDR3 runs to 14 residues. V was trimmed by 3 bases and J by 5 bases, leaving 14 bases between them. CDR3 DNA: TGTGCCAGCAGTGACTCCAGCCGATTCCACGAGCAGTACTTC. It translates to CASSDSSRFHEQYF.

The chain employs TRBV5-1 and TRBJ2-5; unclear D gene. Germline assignment: CDR1 SGHRS and CDR2 YFSETQ. This CDR3 has 13 amino acids. Trimming shortened V by 3 bases and J by 5 bases, and 11 bases separated the two germline ends. For the CDR3, the DNA is TGCGCCAGCAGCTACGAGATCGGGGAGACCCAGTACTTC. Its translation is CASSYEIGETQYF.

The chain has TRBV29-1 and TRBJ1-6, with D perhaps TRBD1 (5 bases). CDR1 and CDR2 from the germline V gene are SQVTM and ANQGSEA. The CDR3 runs to 13 residues. Deletions cut 4 bases from V and 7 bases from J, with 11 bases between. DNA of the CDR3: TGCAGCGTTGGGGACGGAATGAATTCACCCCTCCACTTT. Encoded protein: CSVGDGMNSPLHF.

The rearrangement joins TRBV29-1 to TRBJ2-4; 8 positions match TRBD1. J was trimmed by 1 base and V by 3 bases; bases with no gene match: 8. CDR3 length: 16 amino acids. The germline gives CDR1 SQVTM, CDR2 ANQGSEA. The CDR3 is CSVEAGGVSAKNIQYF. The DNA for the CDR3 is TGCAGCGTTGAGGCAGGGGGCGTCTCGGCCAAAAACATTCAGTACTTC. The variable domain in full, with the rest retrieved from reference TRBV29-1 and TRBJ2-4, is SAVISQKPSRDICQRGTSLTIQCQVDSQVTMMFWYRQQPGQSLTLIATANQGSEATYESGFVIDKFPISRPNLTFSTLTVSNMSPEDSSIYLCSVEAGGVSAKNIQYFGAGTRLSVL.

The chain combines TRBV27 with TRBJ1-5; weak D call: TRBD1 (6 bases). V lost 6 bases and J lost 13, with 25 bases in between. CDR3 length equals 15 residues. Looked up from germline, CDR1 is MNHEY and CDR2 is SMNVEV (reference sequence). The CDR3 DNA reads as TGTGCCAGCAGCCCCCAGACGGGGGGGCTTGCCGCGCAGCATTTT. It encodes CASSPQTGGLAAQHF.

V usage is TRBV29-1 and J usage is TRBJ2-3; D perhaps matches TRBD2 (5 bases). Germline CDR1 reads SQVTM; CDR2 reads ANQGSEA. CDR3 length: 12 amino acids. Trimming removed 0 bases from V and 5 bases from J, with 6 bases in between. CDR3 nucleotide sequence: TGCAGCGTTGAAGAGGGAGAAGATACGCAGTATTTT. Protein: CSVEEGEDTQYF.

The CDR3 sequence: CSAITGEETQYF. The CDR3 coding sequence is TGCAGCGCTATTACAGGAGAAGAGACCCAGTACTTC. The chain is built from TRBV29-1 and TRBJ2-5; D is possibly TRBD1 (5 bases). Per the germline V gene, CDR1 is SQVTM and CDR2 is ANQGSEA. Trimming cost V 7 bases and J 3 bases, with 12 bases left between them. CDR3 size: 12 residues.

This clone was seen repeatedly, ten times or more. V usage is TRBV27 and J usage is TRBJ2-1; D ambiguous. Germline V gene sequence: CDR1 MNHEY, CDR2 SMNVEV (reference sequence). This CDR3 region has 13 residues. Trimming stripped 6 bases from V and 8 bases from J, with 14 bases between. In nucleotides, the CDR3 is TGTGCCAGCAGCGCTTGGGATCCCCATGAGCAGTTCTTC. This sequence encodes CASSAWDPHEQFF.

V and J are TRBV6-5 and TRBJ2-7, with D unclear. Looked up from germline, CDR1 is MNHEY and CDR2 is SVGAGI. The CDR3 is 14 amino acids. Trimming took off 0 bases at V and 4 bases at J, with 10 bases between the two ends. This CDR3 reads CASSYSHKTYEQYF. CDR3 nucleotides: TGTGCCAGCAGTTACTCGCACAAGACTTACGAGCAGTACTTC.

The genes are TRBV5-1 and TRBJ2-2; 8 nucleotides match TRBD2. The CDR3 has 15 residues. The V segment lost 7 bases and the J segment 1 base; nucleotides outside the gene matches: 6. Germline CDR1 reads SGHRS; CDR2 reads YFSETQ. The CDR3 here is CASWSGLGNTGELFF. The CDR3 nucleotides read TGCGCCAGCTGGTCGGGACTAGGGAACACCGGGGAGCTGTTTTTT.

The DNA for the CDR3 is TGTGCCAGCAGTTATCGACAGTCAAACACTGAAGCTTTCTTT. Translation gives CASSYRQSNTEAFF. This chain connects TRBV6-1 to TRBJ1-1, with D maybe TRBD1 (5 bases). V shed 5 bases and J shed 2 bases, with 12 bases lying between them. The germline CDR1 and CDR2 sequences are MNHNS and SASEGT. This CDR3 is 14 amino acids long.

This clone was seen a handful of times. The V call is TRBV6-6, the J call TRBJ1-1; the D is unclear. Trimming shortened V by 7 bases and J by 3 bases, and 15 bases separated the two germline ends. The CDR3 has 14 amino acids. Germline CDR1 MNHNY, CDR2 SVGAGI (reference sequence). The CDR3 spells CASTNTNGYTEAFF. CDR3 DNA: TGTGCCAGCACCAACACCAACGGATACACTGAAGCTTTCTTT.

The chain employs TRBV25-1 and TRBJ2-3, with D perhaps being TRBD1 or TRBD2 (6 bases each). Germline V gene lookup returns CDR1 MGHDK and CDR2 SYGVNS. V was cut by 2 bases and J by 2 bases, with 20 bases left in between. There are 18 residues in the CDR3. Written as DNA, the CDR3 is TGTGCCAGCAGTGAAATGGTCGGCCCTCGGGGGCTCACAGATACGCAGTATTTT. It codes for CASSEMVGPRGLTDTQYF.

The table lists this clone with a few counts. The J gene is TRBJ2-5, the V gene TRBV7-2, with TRBD2 identical over 8 bases. V lost 1 base and J lost 1; bases outside the gene matches: 5. Germline CDR1 SGHTA, CDR2 FQGNSA. The CDR3 runs 16 residues. In DNA, the CDR3 is TGTGCCAGCAGCTTAGGGACTAGCCCTGGCCAAGAGACCCAGTACTTC. As protein: CASSLGTSPGQETQYF.

This clone appeared many times. Different DNA sequences within this sample yield the same CDR3. V is TRBV12-5 and J is TRBJ1-1; D possibly corresponds to TRBD1 (5 bases). The germline V and J ends were trimmed by 0 bases and 6 bases, with 17 bases remaining between them. Per the germline V gene, CDR1 is LGHNT and CDR2 is FRNRAP. The length of the CDR3 is 16 residues. CDR3 protein: CASGLVPQGITPEAFF. CDR3 nucleotide sequence: TGTGCTAGTGGTTTGGTACCCCAGGGTATAACTCCTGAAGCTTTCTTT.

The chain is built from TRBV30 and TRBJ1-1; 7 positions match TRBD1. V trimming: 5 bases; J trimming: 4 bases; junction bases outside the gene matches: 4. CDR1 is GTSNPN, CDR2 SVGIG, per germline (reference sequence). CDR3 size: 12 residues. In DNA form, the CDR3 reads TGTGCCTGGGGGAGACAGGGCACTGAAGCTTTCTTT. As protein: CAWGRQGTEAFF.

This clone was observed many times. The rearrangement links TRBV5-8 to TRBJ1-6; perhaps TRBD1 as D (5 bases). The CDR3 consists of 15 residues. V was shortened by 6 bases and J by 6 bases, with 16 bases between the two germline ends. Germline-derived CDR1 and CDR2 are SGHTS and YDEGEE. The CDR3 DNA reads as TGTGCCAGCACCCTCTTGAGCGGGACTAATTCACCCCTCCACTTT. Translated: CASTLLSGTNSPLHF. The variable domain in full, completed from reference TRBV5-8 and TRBJ1-6, reads EAGVTQSPTHLIKTRGQQATLRCSPISGHTSVYWYQQALGLGLQFLLWYDEGEERNRGNFPPRFSGRQFPNYSSELNVNALELEDSALYLCASTLLSGTNSPLHFGNGTRLTVT.

V and J are TRBV2 and TRBJ2-7; 7 bases fit TRBD2. Germline CDR1 and CDR2: SNHLY and FYNNEI. V shed 10 bases and J 4 bases; nucleotides not matched to a gene: 4. This CDR3 region has 11 residues. The CDR3: CATRGGYEQYF. CDR3 sequence (DNA): TGTGCCACCCGCGGGGGATACGAGCAGTACTTC.

A single count supports this clone. CDR3 region: CASSSDPHNEQFF. For the CDR3, the DNA is TGTGCCAGCAGCTCAGACCCGCACAATGAGCAGTTCTTC. V gene TRBV11-2 combines with J gene TRBJ2-1; D uncertain. V shed 4 bases and J shed 5 bases, with 9 bases lying between them. CDR1 and CDR2 from the germline V gene are SGHAT and FQNNGV. CDR3 length: 13 amino acids.

This rearrangement joins TRBV7-2 to TRBJ1-6; TRBD1 aligns across 7 bases. Germline CDR1 is SGHTA and CDR2 is FQGNSA. The trim removed 3 bases at V and 7 bases at J, leaving 6 bases unmatched. CDR3 length equals 15 residues. This chain's CDR3 is CASSFRTGSNSPLHF. Here the CDR3 DNA reads TGTGCCAGCAGCTTCCGGACAGGCTCCAATTCACCCCTCCACTTT.